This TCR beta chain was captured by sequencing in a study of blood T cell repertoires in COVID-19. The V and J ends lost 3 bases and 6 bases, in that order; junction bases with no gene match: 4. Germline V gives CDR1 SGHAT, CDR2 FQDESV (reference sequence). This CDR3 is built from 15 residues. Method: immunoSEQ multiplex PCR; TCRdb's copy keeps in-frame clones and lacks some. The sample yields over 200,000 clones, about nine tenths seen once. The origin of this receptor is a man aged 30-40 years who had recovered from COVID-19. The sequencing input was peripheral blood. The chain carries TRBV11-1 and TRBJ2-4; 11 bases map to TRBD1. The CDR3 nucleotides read TGTGCCAGCAGCTTCAAGGGGACAGGGGGAAACATTCAGTACTTC. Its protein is CASSFKGTGGNIQYF. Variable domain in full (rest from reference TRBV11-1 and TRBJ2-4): EAEVAQSPRYKITEKSQAVAFWCDPISGHATLYWYRQILGQGPELLVQFQDESVVDDSQLPKDRFSAERLKGVDSTLKIQPAELGDSAMYLCASSFKGTGGNIQYFGAGTRLSVL.